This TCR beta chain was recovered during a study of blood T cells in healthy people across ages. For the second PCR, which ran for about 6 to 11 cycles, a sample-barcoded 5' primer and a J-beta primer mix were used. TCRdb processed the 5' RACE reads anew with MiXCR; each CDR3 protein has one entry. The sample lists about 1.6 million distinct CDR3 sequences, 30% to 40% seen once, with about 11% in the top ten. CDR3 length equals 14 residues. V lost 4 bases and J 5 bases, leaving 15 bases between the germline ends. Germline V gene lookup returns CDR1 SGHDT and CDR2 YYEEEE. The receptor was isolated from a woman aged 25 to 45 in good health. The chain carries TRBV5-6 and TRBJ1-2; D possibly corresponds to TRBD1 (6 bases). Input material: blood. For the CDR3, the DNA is TGTGCCAGCAGCCCCTCCGGGACACTATATGGCTACACCTTC. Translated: CASSPSGTLYGYTF.